This TCR beta chain was identified during a study of early T cells in non-severe SARS-CoV-2 infection (dated by TCRdb to about 2021). Background for the entire study: Because TCR sequencing relied on bulk RNA taken from unsorted whole blood, pairing of alpha and beta chains was not possible. Study-wide conclusions, independent of this receptor: VDJdb matching was skewed toward anti-spike CD8 responses and likely underestimated virus-specific expansions by missing private and CD4 specificities.

A case-control design nested within a healthcare worker cohort in London, UK, was used, with weekly nasopharyngeal swab PCR tests and blood sampling performed. Healthcare workers were recruited between 23 and 31 March 2020, during the week of the UK lockdown, and were followed weekly for up to about 15 weeks. With respect to this clonotype: Its target antigen remains unknown. No base qualities exist here, and no much larger clone lies one base off it.

The library relied on 5' RACE. Sequenced using a NextSeq 500. In the TCR library protocol, unique molecular identifiers were attached to individual cDNA molecules to correct for PCR bias and sequencing error. Both TCR alpha and beta chains were sequenced, and tight co-correlation was observed between alpha and beta sequence abundances in each sample. Per the source publication's procedure: Decombinator V4 was used to annotate TCR sequences for V gene, J gene and CDR3. TCRs were defined as expanded if a significant change between any two time points was detected under a Poisson model with p below 0.0001. TCR abundances were normalised to the total number of TCRs sequenced per sample and were expressed as counts per million. MAIT TCRs were defined by TRAV1-2 paired with TRAJ12, TRAJ20 or TRAJ33, and iNKT TCRs by TRAV10 paired with TRAJ18. A search of VDJdb, accessed on 1 November 2021, was run for TCRs annotated to CMV, EBV and SARS-CoV-2, with TCRs annotated for multiple antigens excluded. TCRdb ran its own pipeline on the public reads, namely fastp trimming at Q25 and MiXCR clone calling, and kept in-frame beta chains. CDR3 protein sequences are deduplicated, and each keeps its most common genes and DNA. It is TCRdb's table, rather than the study itself, that gives the V and J calls and clone size. This sample has about 36,000 distinct CDR3 sequences in its table, and around 3.9% of those were observed once. The top ten clonotypes cover 9% to 10% of the sample.

From its cysteine to its phenylalanine, the CDR3 spans 12 amino acids. Left in the record is the CDR3 DNA by itself, 36 bases read in frame from the first base. V loses 3 bases of germline sequence and J loses 7 bases, and the interval between the two ends is 7 bases. Looking up the germline V gene yields CDR1 SGHDT and CDR2 YYEEEE. Here the chain combines TRBV5-6 and TRBJ2-2, with an unclear D gene assignment. The specimen sequenced was whole blood. The source of this sequence is an adult who was a healthcare worker with PCR-confirmed SARS-CoV-2 infection or an uninfected control (not recorded which). The CDR3 amino acid sequence is: CASSYYVGELFF. In nucleotides, the sequence is TGTGCCAGCAGCTACTATGTCGGGGAGCTGTTTTTT. With all but the CDR3 taken from the reference TRBV5-6 and TRBJ2-2 genes, the full variable domain is: DAGVTQSPTHLIKTRGQQVTLRCSPKSGHDTVSWYQQALGQGPQFIFQYYEEEERQRGNFPDRFSGHQFPNYSSELNVNALLLGDSALYLCASSYYVGELFFGEGSRLTVL.